What follows is one T cell receptor beta chain and its context. Partitioning of CD4+ cells yielded a CD45RA+ naive subset and a CD45RA-negative memory subset. The data derive from a study of shared clonotypes between healthy human individuals. Profiled with immunoSEQ multiplex PCR; TCRdb holds only in-frame clones, not every one. The sample shows under 1,900,000 clones, around 98.5% of them seen only once. The sequence derives from a man in his thirties or forties in good health. Sequencing was performed on naive CD4+ T cells sorted from blood. Stated subset: CD45RA+ positively selected.

CDR3 coding DNA: TGTGCCAGCTCATCATGGTCAGGGGTCGAACCCAATGAGCAGTTCTTC. Its protein is CASSSWSGVEPNEQFF. The chain combines TRBV18 with TRBJ2-1, with a tentative D call TRBD1 (6 bases). CDR3 length: 16 amino acids. V lost 5 bases, J lost 6 bases, and 20 bases lay in between. CDR1 and CDR2 (germline): KGHSH, LQKENI.